The table lists the clone carrying this T cell receptor (beta chain) with many counts. Its matching antigen is unknown. Trimming left V 10 bases short and J 4 bases short, with 24 bases between. This CDR3 is built from 16 residues. Germline-derived CDR1 and CDR2 are MDHEN and SYDVKM. This sample was taken from a study of human T cells and chemical hapten exposure. Sample time point: patch test 3, about 24 weeks after DPC sensitization. The treatment: therapeutic diphenylcyclopropenone sensitization with weekly scalp DPC. Someone pulled total RNA out of unfractionated whole blood. Suited to DPC and affected by alopecia, the donors ranged from 18 to 70 years old. TCRdb independently ran MiXCR on the RACE reads; one entry per CDR3 protein. The profile shows 30,000 to 40,000 distinct CDR3 sequences, approximately 11% of them singletons. Study-level points and caveats: The count of PT1 expanded TCRs correlated positively with patch test score. All donors were alopecia patients, so their immunity may differ from that of healthy people. Significantly greater numbers of large CDR3 similarity clusters came from expanded TCRs than from controls.

The chain joins TRBV28 to TRBJ2-3; maybe TRBD2 (7 bases). The sample in question was whole blood, obtained in connection with sensitization to the hapten diphenylcyclopropenone (DPC). This sequence was found in a middle-aged woman with alopecia areata. Some clones in this sample may be carry-over from other donors' samples. The chain's CDR3 is CATSGGAGVGADTQYF. The CDR3 nucleotides read TGTGCCACTTCTGGGGGCGCGGGAGTAGGGGCAGATACGCAGTATTTT.